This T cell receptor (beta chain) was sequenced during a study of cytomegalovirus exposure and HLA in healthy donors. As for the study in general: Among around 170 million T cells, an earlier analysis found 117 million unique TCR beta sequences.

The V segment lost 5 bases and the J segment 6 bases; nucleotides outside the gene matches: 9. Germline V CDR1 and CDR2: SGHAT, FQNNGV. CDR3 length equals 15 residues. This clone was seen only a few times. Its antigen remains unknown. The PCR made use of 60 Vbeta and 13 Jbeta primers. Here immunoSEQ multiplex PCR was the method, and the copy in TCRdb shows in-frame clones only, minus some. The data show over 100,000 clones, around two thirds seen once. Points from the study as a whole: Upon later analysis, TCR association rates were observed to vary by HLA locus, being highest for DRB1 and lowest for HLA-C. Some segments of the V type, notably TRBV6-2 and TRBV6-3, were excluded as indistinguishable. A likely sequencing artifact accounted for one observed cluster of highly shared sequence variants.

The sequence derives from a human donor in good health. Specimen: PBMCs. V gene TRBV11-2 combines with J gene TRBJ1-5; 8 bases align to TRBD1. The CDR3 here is CASSPGQGRSQPQHF. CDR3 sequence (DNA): TGTGCCAGCAGCCCCGGACAGGGTCGGAGTCAGCCCCAGCATTTT.